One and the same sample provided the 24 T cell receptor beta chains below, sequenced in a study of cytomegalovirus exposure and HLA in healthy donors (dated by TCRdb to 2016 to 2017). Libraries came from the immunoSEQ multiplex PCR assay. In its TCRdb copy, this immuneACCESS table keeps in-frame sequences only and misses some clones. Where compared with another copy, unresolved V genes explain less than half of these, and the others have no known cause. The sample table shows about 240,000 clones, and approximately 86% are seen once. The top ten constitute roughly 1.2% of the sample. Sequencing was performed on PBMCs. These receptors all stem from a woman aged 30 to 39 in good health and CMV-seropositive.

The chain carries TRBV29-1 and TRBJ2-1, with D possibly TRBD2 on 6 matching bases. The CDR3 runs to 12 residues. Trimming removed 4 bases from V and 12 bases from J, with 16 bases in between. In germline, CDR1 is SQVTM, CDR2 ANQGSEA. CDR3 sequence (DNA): TGCAGCGTTGTTGGGACTGAGAGTGGGCAGTTCTTC. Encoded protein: CSVVGTESGQFF.

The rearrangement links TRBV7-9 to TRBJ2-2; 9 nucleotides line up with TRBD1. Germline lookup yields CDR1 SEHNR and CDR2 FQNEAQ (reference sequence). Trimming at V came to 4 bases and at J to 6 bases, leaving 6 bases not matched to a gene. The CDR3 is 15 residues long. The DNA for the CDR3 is TGTGCCAGCAGCTACCCACAGGGGGCGGCCGGGGAGCTGTTTTTT. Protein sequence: CASSYPQGAAGELFF.

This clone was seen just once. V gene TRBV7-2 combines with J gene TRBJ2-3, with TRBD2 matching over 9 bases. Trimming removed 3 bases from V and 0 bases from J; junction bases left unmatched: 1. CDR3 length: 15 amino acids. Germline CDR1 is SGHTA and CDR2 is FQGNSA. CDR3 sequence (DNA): TGTGCCAGCAGCTTGCTAGCGGGGAGCACAGATACGCAGTATTTT. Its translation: CASSLLAGSTDTQYF.

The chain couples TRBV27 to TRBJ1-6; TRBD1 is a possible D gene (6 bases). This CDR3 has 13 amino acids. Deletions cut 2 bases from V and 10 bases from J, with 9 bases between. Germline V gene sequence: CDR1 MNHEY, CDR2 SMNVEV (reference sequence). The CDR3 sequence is CASSLPGVSPLHF. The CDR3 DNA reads TGTGCCAGCAGTTTACCAGGGGTGTCACCCCTCCACTTT.

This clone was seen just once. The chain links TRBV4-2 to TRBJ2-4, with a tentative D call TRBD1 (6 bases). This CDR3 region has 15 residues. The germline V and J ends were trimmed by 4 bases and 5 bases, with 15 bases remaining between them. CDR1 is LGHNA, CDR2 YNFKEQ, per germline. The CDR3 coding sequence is TGTGCCAGCAGCCCTCGATCTGAGGGGGAAAACATTCAGTACTTC. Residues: CASSPRSEGENIQYF.

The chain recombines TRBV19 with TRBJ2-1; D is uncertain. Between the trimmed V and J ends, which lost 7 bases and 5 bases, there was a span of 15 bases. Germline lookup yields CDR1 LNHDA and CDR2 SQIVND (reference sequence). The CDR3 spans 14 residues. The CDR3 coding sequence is TGTGCCAGTAATGGTGGAGCTGTCAACAATGAGCAGTTCTTC. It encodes CASNGGAVNNEQFF.

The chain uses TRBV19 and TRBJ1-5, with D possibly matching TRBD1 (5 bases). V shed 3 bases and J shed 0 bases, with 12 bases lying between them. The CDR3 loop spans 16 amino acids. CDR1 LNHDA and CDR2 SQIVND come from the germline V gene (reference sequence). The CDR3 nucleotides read TGTGCCAGTAGTATCACAGGCAGTCGTAGCAATCAGCCCCAGCATTTT. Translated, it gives CASSITGSRSNQPQHF.

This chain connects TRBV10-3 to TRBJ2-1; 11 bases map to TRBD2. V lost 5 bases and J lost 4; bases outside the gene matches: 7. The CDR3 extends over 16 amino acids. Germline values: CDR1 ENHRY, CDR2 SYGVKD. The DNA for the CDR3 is TGTGCCATCAGTCCCGGGACTAGCGGCCCATACAATGAGCAGTTCTTC. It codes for CAISPGTSGPYNEQFF.

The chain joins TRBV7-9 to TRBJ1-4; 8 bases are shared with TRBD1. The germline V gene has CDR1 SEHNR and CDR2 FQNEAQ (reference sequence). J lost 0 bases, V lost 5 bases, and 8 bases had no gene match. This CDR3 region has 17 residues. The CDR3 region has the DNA TGTGCCAGCAGCCCAGACAGGGGTAGTGCAACTAATGAAAAACTGTTTTTT. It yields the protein CASSPDRGSATNEKLFF.

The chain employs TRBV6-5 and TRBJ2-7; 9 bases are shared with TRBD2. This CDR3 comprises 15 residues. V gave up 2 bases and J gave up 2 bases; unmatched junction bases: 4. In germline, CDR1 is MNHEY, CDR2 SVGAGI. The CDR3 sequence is CASSYRREGTYEQYF. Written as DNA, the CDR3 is TGTGCCAGCAGTTACAGGCGGGAGGGAACCTACGAGCAGTACTTC.

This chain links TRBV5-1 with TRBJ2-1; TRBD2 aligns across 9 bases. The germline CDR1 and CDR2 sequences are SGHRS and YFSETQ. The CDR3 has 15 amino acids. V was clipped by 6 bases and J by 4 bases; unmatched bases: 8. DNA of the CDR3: TGCGCCAGCACCCGGCTGACTAGCGGTTACAATGAGCAGTTCTTC. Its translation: CASTRLTSGYNEQFF.

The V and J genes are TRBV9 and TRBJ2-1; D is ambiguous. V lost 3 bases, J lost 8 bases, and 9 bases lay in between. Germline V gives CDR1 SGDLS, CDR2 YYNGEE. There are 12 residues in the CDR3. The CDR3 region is CASSGYQDEQFF. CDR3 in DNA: TGTGCCAGCAGCGGATACCAGGATGAGCAGTTCTTC. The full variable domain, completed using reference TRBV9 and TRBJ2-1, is DSGVTQTPKHLITATGQRVTLRCSPRSGDLSVYWYQQSLDQGLQFLIQYYNGEERAKGNILERFSAQQFPDLHSELNLSSLELGDSALYFCASSGYQDEQFFGPGTRLTVL.

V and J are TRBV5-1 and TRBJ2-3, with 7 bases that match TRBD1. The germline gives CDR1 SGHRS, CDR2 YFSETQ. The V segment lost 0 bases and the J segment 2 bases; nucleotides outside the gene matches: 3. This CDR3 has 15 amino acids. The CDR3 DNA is TGCGCCAGCAGCTTGGGGACAGGAGTCACAGATACGCAGTATTTT. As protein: CASSLGTGVTDTQYF.

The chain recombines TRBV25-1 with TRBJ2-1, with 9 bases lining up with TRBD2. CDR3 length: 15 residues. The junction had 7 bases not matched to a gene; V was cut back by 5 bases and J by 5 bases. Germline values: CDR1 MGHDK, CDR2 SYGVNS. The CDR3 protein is CASSPGLARDNEQFF. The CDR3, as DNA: TGTGCCAGCAGTCCCGGACTAGCGAGGGACAATGAGCAGTTCTTC. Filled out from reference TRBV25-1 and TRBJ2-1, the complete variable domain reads EADIYQTPRYLVIGTGKKITLECSQTMGHDKMYWYQQDPGMELHLIHYSYGVNSTEKGDLSSESTVSRIRTEHFPLTLESARPSHTSQYLCASSPGLARDNEQFFGPGTRLTVL.

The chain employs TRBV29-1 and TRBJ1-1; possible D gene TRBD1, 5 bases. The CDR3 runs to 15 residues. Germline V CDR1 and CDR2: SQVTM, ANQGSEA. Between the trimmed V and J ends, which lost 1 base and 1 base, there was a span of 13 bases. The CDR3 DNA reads TGCAGCGTTGAAGGGGACTTGGGTGGGAACACTGAAGCTTTCTTT. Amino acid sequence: CSVEGDLGGNTEAFF. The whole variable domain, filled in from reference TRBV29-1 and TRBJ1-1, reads SAVISQKPSRDICQRGTSLTIQCQVDSQVTMMFWYRQQPGQSLTLIATANQGSEATYESGFVIDKFPISRPNLTFSTLTVSNMSPEDSSIYLCSVEGDLGGNTEAFFGQGTRLTVV.

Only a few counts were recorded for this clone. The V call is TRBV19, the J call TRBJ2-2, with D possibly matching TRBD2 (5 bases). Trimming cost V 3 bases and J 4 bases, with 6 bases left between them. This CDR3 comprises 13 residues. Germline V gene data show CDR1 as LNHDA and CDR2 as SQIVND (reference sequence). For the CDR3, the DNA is TGTGCCAGTAGTATCGAGGGCACCGGGGAGCTGTTTTTT. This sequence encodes CASSIEGTGELFF.

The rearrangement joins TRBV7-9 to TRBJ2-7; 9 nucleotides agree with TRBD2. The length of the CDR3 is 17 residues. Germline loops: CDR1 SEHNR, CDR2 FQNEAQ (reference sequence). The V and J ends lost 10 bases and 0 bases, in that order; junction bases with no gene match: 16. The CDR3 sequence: CAIEKVASGTTSYEQYF. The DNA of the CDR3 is TGTGCCATTGAGAAAGTGGCTAGCGGGACGACCTCCTACGAGCAGTACTTC.

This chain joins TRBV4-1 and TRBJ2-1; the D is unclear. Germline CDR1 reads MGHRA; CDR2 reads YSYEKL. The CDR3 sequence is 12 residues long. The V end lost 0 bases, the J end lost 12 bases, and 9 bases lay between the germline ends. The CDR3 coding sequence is TGCGCCAGCAGCCAAGACACTAATCGGCAGTTCTTC. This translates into CASSQDTNRQFF.

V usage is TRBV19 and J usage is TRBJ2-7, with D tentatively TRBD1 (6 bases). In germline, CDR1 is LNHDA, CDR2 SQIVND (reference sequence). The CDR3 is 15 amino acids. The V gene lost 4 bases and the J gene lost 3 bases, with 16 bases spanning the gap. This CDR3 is CASSRAAGEYYEQYF. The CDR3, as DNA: TGTGCCAGTAGTAGGGCGGCAGGGGAATACTACGAGCAGTACTTC.

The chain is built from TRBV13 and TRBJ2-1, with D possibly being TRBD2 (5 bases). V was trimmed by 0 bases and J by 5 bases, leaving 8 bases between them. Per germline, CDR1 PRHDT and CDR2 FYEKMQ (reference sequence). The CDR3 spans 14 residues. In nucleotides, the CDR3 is TGTGCCAGCAGCTTAGGGACTACTAACAATGAGCAGTTCTTC. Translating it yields CASSLGTTNNEQFF.

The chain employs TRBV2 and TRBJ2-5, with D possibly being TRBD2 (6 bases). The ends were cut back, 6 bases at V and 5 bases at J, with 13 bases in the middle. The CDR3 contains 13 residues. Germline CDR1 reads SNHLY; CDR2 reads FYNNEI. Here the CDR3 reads CASRELEGETQYF. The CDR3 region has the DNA TGTGCCAGCAGAGAACTGGAGGGGGAGACCCAGTACTTC.

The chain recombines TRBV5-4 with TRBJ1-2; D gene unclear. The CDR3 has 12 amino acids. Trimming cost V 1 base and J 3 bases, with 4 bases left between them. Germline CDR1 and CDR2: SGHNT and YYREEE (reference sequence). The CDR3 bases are TGTGCCAGCAGCTTGCTAGACTATGGCTACACCTTC. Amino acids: CASSLLDYGYTF.

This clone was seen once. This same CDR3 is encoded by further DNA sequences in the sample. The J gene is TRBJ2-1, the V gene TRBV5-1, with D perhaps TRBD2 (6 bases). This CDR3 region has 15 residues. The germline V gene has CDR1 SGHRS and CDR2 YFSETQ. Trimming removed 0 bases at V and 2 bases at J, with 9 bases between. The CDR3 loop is CASSLVAGTYNEQFF. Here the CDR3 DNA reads TGCGCCAGCAGCTTGGTGGCGGGGACCTACAATGAGCAGTTCTTC.

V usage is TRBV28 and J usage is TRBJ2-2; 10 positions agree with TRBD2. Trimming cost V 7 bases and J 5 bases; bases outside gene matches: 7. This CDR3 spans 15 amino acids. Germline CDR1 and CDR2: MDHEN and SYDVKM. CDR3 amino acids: CASISGAGGTGELFF. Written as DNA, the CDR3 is TGTGCCAGCATATCGGGAGCGGGAGGGACCGGGGAGCTGTTTTTT.